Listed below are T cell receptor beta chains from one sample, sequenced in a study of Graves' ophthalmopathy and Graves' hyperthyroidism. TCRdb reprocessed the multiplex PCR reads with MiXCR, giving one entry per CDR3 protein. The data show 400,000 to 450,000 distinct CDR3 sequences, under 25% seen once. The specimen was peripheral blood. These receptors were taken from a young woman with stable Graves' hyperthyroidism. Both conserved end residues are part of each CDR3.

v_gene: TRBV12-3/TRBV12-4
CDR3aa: CASRGAGTGELFF

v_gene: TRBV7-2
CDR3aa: CASSLDRVNTEAFF

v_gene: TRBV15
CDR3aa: CATSRTRQSGPQHF

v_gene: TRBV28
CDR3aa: CASSLEAGVPNYEQYF

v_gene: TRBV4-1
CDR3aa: CASSPLGRVNGYTF

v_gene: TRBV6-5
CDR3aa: CACSYAGTNYGYTF

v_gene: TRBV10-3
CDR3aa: CAISEPRTEKETQYF

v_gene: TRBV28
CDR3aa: CASSLLGAHWGYTF

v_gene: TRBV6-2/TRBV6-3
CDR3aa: CASIRDRAVNYEQYF

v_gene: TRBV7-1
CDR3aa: CASSSGPSGLAGGGSYEQYF

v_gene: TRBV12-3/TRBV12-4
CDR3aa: CASRPGLAVSRETQYF

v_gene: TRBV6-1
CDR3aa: CASTLISLDYGYTF

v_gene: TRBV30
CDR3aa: CAWGGGGKGTEAFF

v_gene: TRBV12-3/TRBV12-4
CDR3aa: CASSFTLGTSGKNTGELFF

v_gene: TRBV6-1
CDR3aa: CASRSSDGPAQHF

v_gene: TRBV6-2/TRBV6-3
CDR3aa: CASSFGSNLYEQYF

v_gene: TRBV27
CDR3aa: CASRRSGAEPQHF

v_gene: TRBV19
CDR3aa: CASSEGVSTEAFF

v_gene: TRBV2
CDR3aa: CASRALQGILHSEKFF

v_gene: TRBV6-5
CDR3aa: CASSYELNTEAFF

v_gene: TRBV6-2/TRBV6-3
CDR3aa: CASSYLRDRVAGGNQPQHF

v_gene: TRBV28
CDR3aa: CASRTGPHEQYF

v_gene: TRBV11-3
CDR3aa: CASSSRYSISGASSYEQYF

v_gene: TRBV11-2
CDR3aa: CASSSPWKREYYEQYF

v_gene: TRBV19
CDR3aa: CASSIGTANTEAFF

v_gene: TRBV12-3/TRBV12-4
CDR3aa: CASILSTGRGLNTEAFF

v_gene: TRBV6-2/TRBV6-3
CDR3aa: CASSYSILAGGDTGELFF

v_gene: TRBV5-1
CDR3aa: CASSLGIAGFKNEQFF

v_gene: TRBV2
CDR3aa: CASREGTGGFYGYTF

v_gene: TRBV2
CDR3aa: CASSVGAALNQPQHF

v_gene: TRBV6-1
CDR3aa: CATIGGGYRETQYF

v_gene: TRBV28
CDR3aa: CASSFSTGNIQYF

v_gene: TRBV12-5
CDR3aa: CASGPSIRGEAFF

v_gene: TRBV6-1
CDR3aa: CASSEKGVYEQYF

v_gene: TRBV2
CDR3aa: CASSVKTTGELFF

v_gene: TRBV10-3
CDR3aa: CAISESGGRSEAFF

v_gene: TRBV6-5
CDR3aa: CASSYPPDRGGTEAFF

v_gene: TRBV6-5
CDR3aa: CASKEVAGGFNEQYF

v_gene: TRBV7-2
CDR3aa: CASLPGRDYGYTF

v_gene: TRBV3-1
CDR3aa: CASSQVPAGTGELFF

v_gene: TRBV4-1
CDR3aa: CASSQLLAGGETQYF

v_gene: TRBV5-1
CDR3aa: CASSRDSGYTEAFF